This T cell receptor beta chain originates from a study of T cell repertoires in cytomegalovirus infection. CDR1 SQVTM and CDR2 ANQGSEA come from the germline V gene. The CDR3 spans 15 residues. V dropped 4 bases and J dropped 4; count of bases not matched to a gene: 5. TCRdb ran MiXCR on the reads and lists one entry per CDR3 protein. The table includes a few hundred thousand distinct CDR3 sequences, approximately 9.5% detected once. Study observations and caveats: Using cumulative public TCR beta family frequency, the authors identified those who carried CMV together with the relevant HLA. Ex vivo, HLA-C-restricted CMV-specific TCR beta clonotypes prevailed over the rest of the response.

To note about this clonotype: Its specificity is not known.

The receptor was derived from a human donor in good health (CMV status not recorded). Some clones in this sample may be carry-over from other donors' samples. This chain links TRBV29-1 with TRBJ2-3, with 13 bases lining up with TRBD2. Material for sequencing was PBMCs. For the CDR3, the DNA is TGCAGCGTTGGGACTAGCGGGAGATGGGCAGATACGCAGTATTTT. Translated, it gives CSVGTSGRWADTQYF.